What follows is one T cell receptor (beta chain) and its context. Expressed TCRB transcripts were sequenced because the isolated RNA had all been reverse transcribed beforehand. Sequencing used immunoSEQ multiplex PCR; TCRdb keeps in-frame clones, though not all of them. The sample contains 850,000 to 900,000 clones, 15% to 20% of which appear only once. This specimen comes from a study of beta chain features in type 1 diabetes. CDR3 length: 18 residues. Germline-derived CDR1 and CDR2 are SGHAT and FQNNGV. Trimming took 5 bases from V and 8 from J; bases not matched to a gene: 13. Material: naive CD4+ T cells from blood. The origin of this receptor is a woman in her late teens or twenties in good health. V and J are TRBV11-2 and TRBJ2-1, with 15 nucleotides matching TRBD2. CDR3 nucleotides: TGTGCCAGCAGCCATGGACTAGCGGGAGGGTCTTGGGGTTATGAGCAGTTCTTC. The encoded protein is CASSHGLAGGSWGYEQFF.